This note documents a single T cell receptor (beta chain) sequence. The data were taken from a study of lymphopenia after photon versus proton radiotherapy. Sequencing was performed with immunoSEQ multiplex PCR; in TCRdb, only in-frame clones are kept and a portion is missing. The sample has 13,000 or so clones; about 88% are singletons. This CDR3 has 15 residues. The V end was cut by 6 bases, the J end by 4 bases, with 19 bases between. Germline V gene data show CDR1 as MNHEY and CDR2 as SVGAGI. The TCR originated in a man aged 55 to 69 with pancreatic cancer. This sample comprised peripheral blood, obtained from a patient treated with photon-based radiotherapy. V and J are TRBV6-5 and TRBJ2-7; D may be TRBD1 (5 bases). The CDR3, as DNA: TGTGCCAGCAGATGGGGCCCAGCATCCCCGTACGAGCAGTACTTC. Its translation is CASRWGPASPYEQYF.